This T cell receptor beta chain was recorded in a study of T cell changes during pregnancy in multiple sclerosis. Clones were read by immunoSEQ multiplex PCR, and TCRdb kept only the in-frame ones, dropping some. This table has 70,000 to 75,000 clones, approximately 92% appearing once. The sample in question was peripheral blood, obtained before pregnancy. The clonotype originates from a female donor with multiple sclerosis, enrolled in a pregnancy study.

The CDR3 bases are TGCAGCGTTAGAATGGCCTCCCTGAACACCGGGGAGCTGTTTTTT. Its translation: CSVRMASLNTGELFF. J is TRBJ2-2 and V is TRBV29-1; D remains unclear. Germline V gene data show CDR1 as SQVTM and CDR2 as ANQGSEA. The length of the CDR3 is 15 residues. V lost 5 bases and J 1 base, leaving 14 bases between the germline ends.